This T cell receptor beta chain derives from a study of cytomegalovirus exposure and HLA in healthy donors. Worth noting for this clone: The antigen is not known.

General study results and limits: The study designated roughly 150 TCR beta chains cytomegalovirus-associated.

The CDR3 length is 16 residues. The V end was cut by 5 bases, the J end by 0 bases, with 14 bases between. Germline V gives CDR1 MRHNA, CDR2 SNTAGT. The PCR had 60 Vbeta and 13 Jbeta primers. The method was immunoSEQ multiplex PCR; TCRdb's version includes in-frame clones alone and lacks a portion of them. The sample contains some 200,000 clones, roughly 80% of which appear only once. Sequenced material: PBMCs. This sequence originates from a middle-aged man in good health and CMV-seronegative. The rearrangement links TRBV6-4 to TRBJ1-5; TRBD1 might be the D (6 bases). CDR3 in DNA: TGTGCCAGCAGTACGTACCGGACAGTTAGCAATCAGCCCCAGCATTTT. It encodes CASSTYRTVSNQPQHF.